These 15 T cell receptor beta chains originate from one sample sequenced in a study of PD-1 blockade in classical Hodgkin lymphoma. The assay was immunoSEQ multiplex PCR, and TCRdb's table has in-frame clones only and misses some. The sample consists of roughly 23,000 clones, about two thirds of them appearing once. All trial patients relapsed after autologous stem cell transplantation. The source was peripheral blood mononuclear cells (PBMCs), collected at baseline. These receptors all stem from a human donor with classical Hodgkin lymphoma.

The chain couples TRBV6-5 to TRBJ1-4, with TRBD1 as a possible D gene (5 bases). This CDR3 contains 14 residues. Trimming left V 5 bases short and J 8 bases short, with 15 bases between. Germline values: CDR1 MNHEY, CDR2 SVGAGI. In DNA, the CDR3 is TGTGCCAGCAGTCCCCTCCAGGGTGGCGAAAAACTGTTTTTT. This encodes CASSPLQGGEKLFF.

The chain uses TRBV25-1 and TRBJ1-4; 7 positions match TRBD1. Germline CDR1 reads MGHDK; CDR2 reads SYGVNS. V shed 7 bases and J 12 bases; nucleotides not matched to a gene: 14. This CDR3 is 14 amino acids long. CDR3 sequence reads: CASNSGTAFQELFF. The DNA for the CDR3 is TGTGCCAGCAATTCCGGGACAGCTTTTCAGGAACTGTTTTTT.

The chain couples TRBV10-2 to TRBJ2-2; possible D gene TRBD1, 5 bases. From germline, CDR1 is WSHSY and CDR2 SAAADI. CDR3 size: 12 residues. Trimming stripped 10 bases from V and 4 bases from J, with 10 bases between. The CDR3 here is CANQGSTGELFF. CDR3 sequence (DNA): TGCGCCAACCAGGGTTCCACCGGGGAGCTGTTTTTT.

V usage is TRBV28 and J usage is TRBJ1-2; a possible D gene is TRBD1 (5 bases). The CDR3 loop spans 12 amino acids. The V gene lost 4 bases and the J gene lost 3 bases, with 6 bases spanning the gap. The germline gives CDR1 MDHEN, CDR2 SYDVKM. The CDR3 spells CASSSGDYGYTF. As DNA, the CDR3 is TGTGCCAGCAGTTCGGGGGACTATGGCTACACCTTC.

The gene calls are TRBV5-1 and TRBJ2-5; D remains unclear. This CDR3 is 13 amino acids long. Trimming pared 10 bases from V and 2 bases from J, leaving 15 bases between. Germline V CDR1 and CDR2: SGHRS, YFSETQ. CDR3 DNA sequence: TGCGCCGACTCCCCCCAGAGACAAGAGACCCAGTACTTC. This codes for CADSPQRQETQYF.

The chain joins TRBV18 to TRBJ1-1; 9 bases fit TRBD1. CDR3 size: 16 residues. Germline values: CDR1 KGHSH, CDR2 LQKENI. V lost 3 bases and J lost 5; bases outside the gene matches: 10. The CDR3 is CASSPGPQGALTEAFF. The CDR3 bases are TGTGCCAGCTCACCCGGTCCACAGGGGGCGCTGACTGAAGCTTTCTTT.

The V gene is TRBV5-3, the J gene TRBJ2-5; 10 bases align to TRBD2. TRBV5-3 is placed among ORFs of uncertain function. CDR3 size: 16 residues. J gave up 5 bases and V 0 bases, and 7 bases lay outside the gene matches. DNA for the CDR3: TGTGCCAGAAGCTTGGTAAGCGGGAGGGCCCGGGAGACCCAGTACTTC. Its translation is CARSLVSGRARETQYF.

The V gene is TRBV6-5, the J gene TRBJ2-2; a weak D match, TRBD1 (5 bases). The CDR3 consists of 11 residues. From germline, CDR1 is MNHEY and CDR2 SVGAGI. Deletions cut 8 bases from V and 8 bases from J, with 9 bases between. CDR3 sequence (DNA): TGTGCCAGCCGAAGGACAGGGGAGCTGTTTTTT. It encodes CASRRTGELFF.

V usage is TRBV4-1 and J usage is TRBJ1-1; D is unclear. Germline V CDR1 and CDR2: MGHRA, YSYEKL. This CDR3 contains 14 residues. V dropped 4 bases and J dropped 4 bases, with 13 bases sitting between them. As DNA, the CDR3 is TGCGCCAGCAGCCGCCCTGGGTCATTCACTGAAGCTTTCTTT. The encoded protein is CASSRPGSFTEAFF.

The genes are TRBV19 and TRBJ1-2; no firm D call. Germline CDR1 is LNHDA and CDR2 is SQIVND (reference sequence). V lost 5 bases and J lost 0, with 16 bases in between. The CDR3 is 16 amino acids. CDR3 amino acids: CASSLRLGEANYGYTF. The CDR3 bases are TGTGCCAGTAGTCTACGATTGGGAGAAGCTAACTATGGCTACACCTTC.

J is TRBJ2-1 and V is TRBV5-8; the D gene is possibly TRBD1 (6 bases). CDR1 is SGHTS, CDR2 YDEGEE, per germline. Trimming took 0 bases from V and 4 from J, leaving 11 bases between them. The CDR3 sequence is 15 residues long. The CDR3 reads CASSLGTALYNEQFF. In nucleotides, the CDR3 is TGTGCCAGCAGCTTGGGGACAGCCCTTTACAATGAGCAGTTCTTC.

V gene TRBV4-1 combines with J gene TRBJ1-4, with 8 bases lining up with TRBD1. This CDR3 contains 20 residues. Germline trimming cut 0 bases from V and 2 bases from J; bases unmatched to any gene: 14. Per germline, CDR1 MGHRA and CDR2 YSYEKL. The CDR3, as DNA: TGCGCCAGCAGCCAAGAGTCAACGGCAGGGGGCCCAATCACTAATGAAAAACTGTTTTTT. Protein product: CASSQESTAGGPITNEKLFF.

This clone has a single count. This chain links TRBV9 with TRBJ2-2; TRBD2 agrees at 8 bases. The CDR3 runs 16 residues. From germline, CDR1 is SGDLS and CDR2 YYNGEE. V gave up 3 bases and J gave up 1 base; unmatched junction bases: 5. This chain's CDR3 is CASSAEGLVNTGELFF. CDR3 sequence (DNA): TGTGCCAGCAGCGCAGAGGGACTAGTGAACACCGGGGAGCTGTTTTTT.

J is TRBJ2-1 and V is TRBV5-5; 7 bases are shared with TRBD2. Germline assignment: CDR1 SGHKS and CDR2 YYEKEE (reference sequence). This CDR3 has 17 amino acids. Trimming removed 0 bases from V and 5 bases from J; junction bases left unmatched: 11. The DNA for the CDR3 is TGTGCCAGCAGCTTGGCCGAAGGGGCTAGCGGACACAATGAGCAGTTCTTC. Its protein product is CASSLAEGASGHNEQFF.

The V call is TRBV6-5, the J call TRBJ1-3; the D gene is possibly TRBD1 (5 bases). Germline lookup yields CDR1 MNHEY and CDR2 SVGAGI. V was shortened by 5 bases and J by 2 bases, with 13 bases between the two germline ends. The CDR3 totals 15 residues. The CDR3 loop reads CASSTPGRAGNTIYF. For the CDR3, the DNA is TGTGCCAGCAGTACGCCAGGGAGAGCTGGAAACACCATATATTTT.